A selection of T cell receptor beta chains follows, all from one sample in a study of cytomegalovirus exposure and HLA in healthy donors. Method: immunoSEQ multiplex PCR; TCRdb's copy keeps in-frame clones and lacks some. The table has some 100,000 clones, roughly 84% seen once. The material sequenced was PBMCs. The receptors were sampled from a woman between 18 and 29 years old in good health and CMV-seronegative. The CDR3 runs from the conserved cysteine through the conserved F or W. A D gene is named only where the DNA matches it firmly. Clone size, where shown, is once, few, many, or a class for clones that have expanded.

TRBJ2-6 TRBV4-2 NA NA CASSPLVGANVLTF TGTGCCAGCAGCCCCCTCGTTGGGGCCAACGTCCTGACTTTC
TRBJ2-7 TRBV5-4 NA NA CASSVHHSPADQQYF TGTGCCAGCAGCGTTCATCATAGCCCAGCAGACCAGCAGTACTTC
TRBJ2-1 TRBV7-2 NA NA CASSLESQVLYNEQFF TGTGCCAGCAGCTTAGAGTCACAGGTACTATACAATGAGCAGTTCTTC
TRBJ2-6 TRBV5-6 NA NA CASSSLPGSSGANVLTF TGTGCCAGCAGCTCTCTCCCCGGGAGCTCTGGGGCCAACGTCCTGACTTTC
TRBJ1-1 TRBV6-5 NA NA CASKETGRRTEAFF TGTGCCAGCAAGGAGACAGGAAGAAGAACTGAAGCTTTCTTT
TRBJ2-1 TRBV7-9 NA NA CASSPGPKRGYNEQFF TGTGCCAGCAGCCCGGGTCCAAAACGGGGATACAATGAGCAGTTCTTC
TRBJ2-2 TRBV9 NA NA CASSALGHGELFF TGTGCCAGCAGCGCACTAGGGCACGGGGAGCTGTTTTTT
TRBJ2-2 TRBV28 TRBD1 NA CASRDRQGASGELFF TGTGCCAGCAGGGATAGACAGGGGGCGAGCGGGGAGCTGTTTTTT
TRBJ1-5 TRBV7-2 TRBD1 once CASSLERDRGNQPQHF TGTGCCAGCAGCTTAGAACGGGACAGGGGCAATCAGCCCCAGCATTTT
TRBJ2-7 TRBV9 NA NA CASSVGQGREQYF TGTGCCAGCAGCGTAGGGCAGGGTCGAGAGCAGTACTTC
TRBJ1-4 TRBV7-9 TRBD1 few CATNRILTGGNEKLFF TGTGCCACCAACCGGATTTTGACAGGGGGCAATGAAAAACTGTTTTTT
TRBJ2-1 TRBV2 NA once CASSDGGIGKYEQFF TGTGCCAGCTCTGATGGGGGGATAGGGAAATATGAGCAGTTCTTC
TRBJ2-7 TRBV27 NA NA CASSLWAGYEQYF TGTGCCAGCAGTTTATGGGCCGGCTACGAGCAGTACTTC
TRBJ2-1 TRBV5-4 TRBD2 NA CASSLIRLADSYNEQFF TGTGCCAGCAGCTTGATAAGACTAGCGGACTCCTACAATGAGCAGTTCTTC
TRBJ2-7 TRBV4-1 NA NA CASSQGPSRSYEQYF TGCGCCAGCAGCCAAGGTCCTTCGAGATCCTACGAGCAGTACTTC
TRBJ2-7 TRBV7-2 TRBD2 NA CASSQGLAGVAYEQYF TGTGCCAGCAGCCAGGGACTAGCGGGAGTTGCCTACGAGCAGTACTTC
TRBJ2-3 TRBV10-3 TRBD2 NA CAISGTSGVTDTQYF TGTGCCATCAGCGGGACTAGCGGGGTCACAGATACGCAGTATTTT
TRBJ1-5 TRBV19 NA NA CASSQSLGARSNQPQHF TGTGCCAGTAGCCAATCTTTAGGGGCGCGGAGCAATCAGCCCCAGCATTTT
TRBJ2-3 TRBV5-1 TRBD2 NA CASSTTSGATDTQYF TGCGCCAGCAGCACCACTAGCGGGGCCACAGATACGCAGTATTTT
TRBJ2-3 TRBV6-4 TRBD1 NA CASSEATGSDTQYF TGTGCCAGCAGTGAGGCGACAGGGTCAGATACGCAGTATTTT
TRBJ1-1 TRBV5-1 NA NA CASSETTAYTEAFF TGCGCCAGCAGCGAAACGACAGCTTACACTGAAGCTTTCTTT
TRBJ2-1 TRBV19 TRBD2 NA CASSNRLADYNEQFF TGTGCCAGTAGTAACCGACTAGCGGACTACAATGAGCAGTTCTTC
TRBJ2-1 TRBV6-4 TRBD2 NA CASSVGGRESNEQFF TGTGCCAGCAGTGTAGGCGGGAGGGAGAGCAATGAGCAGTTCTTC
TRBJ2-1 TRBV19 TRBD2 NA CASSNVAGYNEQFF TGTGCCAGTAGTAATGTAGCGGGCTACAATGAGCAGTTCTTC
TRBJ2-1 TRBV5-6 TRBD2 NA CASSLATSGYNNEQFF TGTGCCAGCAGCTTGGCCACTAGCGGCTATAACAATGAGCAGTTCTTC
TRBJ2-2 TRBV25-1 TRBD1 NA CASTPFDREENGELFF TGTGCCAGCACCCCTTTTGACAGGGAAGAAAACGGGGAGCTGTTTTTT
TRBJ2-7 TRBV28 TRBD1 NA CASSLGQATYEQYF TGTGCCAGCAGCCTTGGACAGGCTACCTACGAGCAGTACTTC
TRBJ2-7 TRBV6-5 NA few CASSYGSSSYEQYF TGTGCCAGCAGTTACGGCAGTTCTTCCTACGAGCAGTACTTC
TRBJ1-2 TRBV19 NA NA CASGDRSYSYGYTF TGTGCCAGTGGAGACAGGTCCTATTCTTATGGCTACACCTTC
TRBJ1-3 TRBV6-1 TRBD1 NA CASRIQGTGNTIYF TGTGCCAGCAGAATACAGGGGACTGGAAACACCATATATTTT
TRBJ2-5 TRBV6-5 TRBD2 few CASSYSRGTSRAQYF TGTGCCAGCAGTTACTCGCGGGGGACTTCCCGGGCCCAGTACTTC
TRBJ2-3 TRBV9 TRBD2 NA CASSVAGREDTDTQYF TGTGCCAGCAGCGTAGCGGGTCGGGAGGACACAGATACGCAGTATTTT
TRBJ1-1 TRBV23-1 TRBD1 NA CASSQSILHDRDDTEAFF TGCGCCAGCAGTCAATCGATATTACACGACAGGGACGACACTGAAGCTTTCTTT
TRBJ2-1 TRBV6-1 TRBD2 NA CASSVQAGAYNEQFF TGTGCCAGCAGTGTCCAAGCGGGGGCGTACAATGAGCAGTTCTTC
TRBJ2-1 TRBV7-3 TRBD2 NA CASSLAGTSGSIEQFF TGTGCCAGCAGCTTAGCCGGGACTAGCGGGAGTATTGAGCAGTTCTTC
TRBJ2-5 TRBV9 NA NA CASLLGSGQETQYF TGTGCCAGCCTCCTCGGATCGGGCCAAGAGACCCAGTACTTC
TRBJ2-2 TRBV6-4 TRBD2 NA CASSPTGTSWGWTGELFF TGTGCCAGCAGTCCCACCGGGACTAGCTGGGGTTGGACCGGGGAGCTGTTTTTT
TRBJ1-1 TRBV28 NA few CASSFQGTEAFF TGTGCCAGCAGCTTTCAGGGGACTGAAGCTTTCTTT
TRBJ2-3 TRBV2 TRBD2 NA CASSSRDYYTDTQYF TGTGCCAGCAGTAGCCGGGACTATTACACAGATACGCAGTATTTT
TRBJ2-7 TRBV9 TRBD2 NA CASSVDPGGYSTREQYF TGTGCCAGCAGCGTAGACCCGGGGGGATACTCCACCCGCGAGCAGTACTTC
TRBJ2-7 TRBV30 NA NA CAWSVGAALVYEQYF TGTGCCTGGAGTGTAGGGGCCGCGCTGGTCTACGAGCAGTACTTC
TRBJ1-6 TRBV9 NA once CASSVDPGPNSPLHF TGTGCCAGCAGCGTAGATCCAGGGCCAAATTCACCCCTCCACTTT
TRBJ2-2 TRBV28 TRBD1 few CASRPGQIETGELFF TGTGCCAGCAGACCGGGACAGATCGAAACCGGGGAGCTGTTTTTT
TRBJ2-7 TRBV7-6 NA NA CASSPVGAWEQYF TGTGCCAGCAGCCCAGTGGGGGCGTGGGAGCAGTACTTC
TRBJ2-5 TRBV28 TRBD2 few CASTVGTSGGHVETQYF TGTGCCAGCACCGTGGGGACTAGCGGGGGGCATGTGGAGACCCAGTACTTC
TRBJ2-5 TRBV2 TRBD2 NA CAGGRVRETQYF TGTGCCGGGGGGAGGGTCCGGGAGACCCAGTACTTC
TRBJ1-1 TRBV7-6 TRBD1 NA CASSYGTANTEAFF TGTGCCAGCAGTTACGGGACAGCCAACACTGAAGCTTTCTTT
TRBJ2-3 TRBV28 NA NA CASSPSESSTDTQYF TGTGCCAGCAGTCCTAGCGAATCTAGCACAGATACGCAGTATTTT
TRBJ2-1 TRBV6-4 TRBD2 NA CASSDGAGGPREQFF TGTGCCAGCAGTGACGGGGCGGGAGGGCCAAGGGAGCAGTTCTTC
TRBJ2-1 TRBV6-5 NA NA CASKKQGPNNEQFF TGTGCCAGCAAAAAACAGGGTCCGAACAATGAGCAGTTCTTC
TRBJ1-1 TRBV28 TRBD1 NA CASSFTGGADTEAFF TGTGCCAGCAGTTTTACAGGGGGCGCGGACACTGAAGCTTTCTTT
TRBJ2-7 TRBV28 NA NA CASSPLGSYEQYF TGTGCCAGCAGTCCCTTGGGGAGCTACGAGCAGTACTTC
TRBJ1-2 TRBV19 TRBD1 NA CASTIRDRGWAGYTF TGTGCCAGTACTATCCGGGACAGGGGATGGGCTGGCTACACCTTC
TRBJ2-7 TRBV7-3 NA NA CASSPTHDSYEQYF TGTGCCAGCAGCCCAACCCATGACAGCTACGAGCAGTACTTC
TRBJ2-1 TRBV30 TRBD2 NA CAWSSGLAQYNEQFF TGTGCCTGGAGTTCCGGACTAGCCCAGTACAATGAGCAGTTCTTC